The present TCR beta chain was sequenced within a study of cytomegalovirus exposure and HLA in healthy donors. The V gene lost 7 bases and the J gene lost 2 bases, with 8 bases spanning the gap. The CDR3 extends over 12 amino acids. Germline V gene data show CDR1 as MNHEY and CDR2 as SVGAGI. With 60 Vbeta and 13 Jbeta primers, the PCR was carried out. Repertoires were generated with immunoSEQ multiplex PCR, while TCRdb's copy carries only in-frame clones and drops some. The sample includes 85,000 to 130,000 clones, around 80% of them seen just once. The source of this sequence is a woman aged 45-59 years in good health and CMV-seropositive. Sample: PBMCs. The V call is TRBV6-5, the J call TRBJ1-2; D possibly corresponds to TRBD1 (6 bases). CDR3 protein: CASTQGNYGYTF. The CDR3 coding sequence is TGTGCCAGCACTCAGGGGAACTATGGCTACACCTTC.